The clone carrying this T cell receptor (beta chain) was seen a handful of times. Antigen: not known. Alopecia areata patients had lesional scalp punch biopsies and peripheral blood taken from them. The sorting of PBMCs gave CD4+ and CD8+ T cells. This sample stems from a study of CD8+ T cells in alopecia areata. The wider study: Treated patients were given 5 to 10 mg oral tofacitinib twice daily. General observations from the study: Scalp lesions, especially in alopecia totalis/universalis, had higher clonality than normal scalp.

Sequencing relied on a cDNA template that was reverse transcribed from extracted RNA. Measured with immunoSEQ multiplex PCR; TCRdb has only the in-frame clones, and not every one. The sample yields over 110,000 clones, approximately 50% seen once. The source is a human donor with alopecia areata. The specimen was CD4+ T cells sorted from blood, collected at week 0.

For the CDR3, the DNA is TGTGCCAGCAGCCCAGGGGGGGAGCGTAGGGCCTACGAGCAGTACTTC. Translation: CASSPGGERRAYEQYF. The chain carries TRBV7-2 and TRBJ2-7; D may correspond to TRBD1 or TRBD2 (7 bases each). Germline V CDR1 and CDR2: SGHTA, FQGNSA. V was trimmed by 5 bases and J by 2 bases, leaving 19 bases between them. The CDR3 is 16 residues long.